This T cell receptor (beta chain) was identified in a study of ipilimumab plus nivolumab after autologous stem cell transplantation. In the study overall: Median doses per patient: a few ipilimumab, roughly 8 nivolumab.

Looked up from germline, CDR1 is LGHNA and CDR2 is YNFKEQ. V dropped 2 bases and J dropped 4; count of bases not matched to a gene: 10. The CDR3 covers 18 residues. Clones were read by immunoSEQ multiplex PCR, and TCRdb kept only the in-frame ones, dropping some. This sample yields around 17,000 clones, of which roughly 70% are seen a single time; around 20% belongs to the top ten. The chain carries TRBV4-2 and TRBJ2-3; 12 nucleotides match TRBD2. This clonotype was sampled from a male donor with diffuse large B-cell lymphoma. Sequenced here: PBMCs, sampled in a trial of ipilimumab plus nivolumab as post-transplant consolidation. The CDR3 DNA sequence: TGTGCCAGCAGCCAACGGAGCGTCCTAGCGGGAGGGCCAGATACGCAGTATTTT. Translating it yields CASSQRSVLAGGPDTQYF.